This TCR beta chain was recorded in a study of response to subunit inactivated influenza vaccine (dated by TCRdb to the late 2010s). Turning to the overall study: The study used deep quantitative T cell receptor repertoire profiling to track responses to a trivalent subunit inactivated influenza vaccine.

Results the study describes overall, beyond this receptor: According to the authors, only a limited number of new T cells may be recruited by each seasonal influenza vaccination.

The junction shows trimming of 3 bases on V and 2 bases on J, plus 5 bases between the germline ends. The CDR1 and CDR2 encoded by the germline V gene (reference sequence) are LNHDA and SQIVND. CDR3 length: 13 amino acids, cysteine to phenylalanine. The CDR3 DNA has 39 bases and is translated from base 1. On this clonotype itself: The antigen it binds to is not known. There are no base qualities to consult, and no much larger clone falls within one base.

The library was built by means of RT-PCR. The sequencer listed for this sample is Illumina HiSeq 2500. Starting from the raw public reads, TCRdb applied fastp trimming at Q25, assembled clones with MiXCR and retained in-frame beta chains. Here each entry gathers all rows of one CDR3 protein and keeps the most common genes and DNA. This sample gives approximately 200,000 distinct CDR3 sequences in total; 13% to 15% of them show up just once. Roughly 26% of the sample is taken by the ten largest. Material: CD8+ T cells sorted from PBMCs, obtained less than 6 days after vaccination. The chain links TRBV19 with TRBJ2-1; the D segment cannot be called with confidence. This sequence originates from a man between 45 and 60 years old who received an inactivated influenza vaccine. Donor details come from another sample of the same person, matched by shared clones. This receptor has the CDR3 CASSIVTYNEQFF. Here is the DNA: TGTGCCAGTAGTATCGTCACCTACAATGAGCAGTTCTTC.